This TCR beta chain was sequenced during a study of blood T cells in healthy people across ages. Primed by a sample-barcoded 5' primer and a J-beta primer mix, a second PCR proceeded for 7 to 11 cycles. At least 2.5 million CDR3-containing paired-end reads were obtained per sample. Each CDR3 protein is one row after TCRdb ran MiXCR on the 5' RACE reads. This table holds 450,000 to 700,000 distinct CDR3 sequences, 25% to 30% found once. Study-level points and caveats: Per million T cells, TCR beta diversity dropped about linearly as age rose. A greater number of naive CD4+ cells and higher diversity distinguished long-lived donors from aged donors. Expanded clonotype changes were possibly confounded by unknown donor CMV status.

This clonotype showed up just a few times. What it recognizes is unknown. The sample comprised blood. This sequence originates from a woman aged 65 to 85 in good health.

In DNA form, the CDR3 reads TGTGCCAGCAGTTTATTAGGAAAAAGCTACGAGCAGTACTTC. Its protein product is CASSLLGKSYEQYF. This rearrangement joins TRBV27 to TRBJ2-7; D not certain. V lost 1 base, J lost 3 bases, and 10 bases lay in between. The CDR3 has 14 residues. Germline V gene lookup returns CDR1 MNHEY and CDR2 SMNVEV (reference sequence).